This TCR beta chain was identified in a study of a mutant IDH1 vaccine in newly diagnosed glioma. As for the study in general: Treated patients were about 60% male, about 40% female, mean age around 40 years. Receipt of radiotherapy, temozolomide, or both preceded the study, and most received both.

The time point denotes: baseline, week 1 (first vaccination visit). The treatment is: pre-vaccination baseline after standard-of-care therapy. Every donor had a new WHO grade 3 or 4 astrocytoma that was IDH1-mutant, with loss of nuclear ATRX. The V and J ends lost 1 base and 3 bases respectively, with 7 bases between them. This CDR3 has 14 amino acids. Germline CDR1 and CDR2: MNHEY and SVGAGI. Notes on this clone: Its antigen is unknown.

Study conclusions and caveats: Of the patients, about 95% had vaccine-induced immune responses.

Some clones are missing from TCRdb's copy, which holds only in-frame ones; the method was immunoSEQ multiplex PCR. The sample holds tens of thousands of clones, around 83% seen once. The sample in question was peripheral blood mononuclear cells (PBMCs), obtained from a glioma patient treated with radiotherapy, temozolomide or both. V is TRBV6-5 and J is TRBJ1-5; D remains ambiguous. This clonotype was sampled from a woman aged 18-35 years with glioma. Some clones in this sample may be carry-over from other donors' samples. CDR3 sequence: CASSYLGTNQPQHF. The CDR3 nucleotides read TGTGCCAGCAGTTACTTGGGTACCAATCAGCCCCAGCATTTT.